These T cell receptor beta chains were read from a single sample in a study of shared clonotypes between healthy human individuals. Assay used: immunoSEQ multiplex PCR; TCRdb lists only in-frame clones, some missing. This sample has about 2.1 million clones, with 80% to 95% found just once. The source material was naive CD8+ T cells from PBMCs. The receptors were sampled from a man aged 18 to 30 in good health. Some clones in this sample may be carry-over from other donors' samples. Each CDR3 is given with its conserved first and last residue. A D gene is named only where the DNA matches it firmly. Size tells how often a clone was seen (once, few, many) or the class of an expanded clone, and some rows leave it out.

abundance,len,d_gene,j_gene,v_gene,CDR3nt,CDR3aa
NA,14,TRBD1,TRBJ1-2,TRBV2,TGTGCCAGCCTTGGGTCAGGGGGGAGCTATGGCTACACCTTC,CASLGSGGSYGYTF
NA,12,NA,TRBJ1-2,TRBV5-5,TGTGCCGTCGGGGGCGGCAACTATGGCTACACCTTC,CAVGGGNYGYTF
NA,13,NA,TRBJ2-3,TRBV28,TGTGCCAGCAACACCCAGGGAACAGATACGCAGTATTTT,CASNTQGTDTQYF
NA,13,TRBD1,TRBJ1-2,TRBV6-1,TGTGCCAGCGGGACAGGGGAATTCTATGGCTACACCTTC,CASGTGEFYGYTF
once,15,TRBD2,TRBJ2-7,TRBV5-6,TGTGCCAGCAGCTTCGGGACTAGCGGCTTCTACGAGCAGTACTTC,CASSFGTSGFYEQYF
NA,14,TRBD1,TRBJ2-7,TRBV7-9,TGTGCCAGCAGCCCGGGGACAGGGACGGGCGAGCAGTACTTC,CASSPGTGTGEQYF
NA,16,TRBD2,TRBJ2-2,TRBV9,TGTGCCAGCAGCCCTCTGGCGGGAGTCAACACCGGGGAGCTGTTTTTT,CASSPLAGVNTGELFF
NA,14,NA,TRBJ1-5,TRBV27,TGTGCCAGCAGAGGTCTCAATAGCAATCAGCCCCAGCATTTT,CASRGLNSNQPQHF
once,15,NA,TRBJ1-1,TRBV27,TGTGCCAGCAGTTCGCCCCACAAGGGACACCGAGGGGCTTTCTTT,CASSSPHKGHRGAFF
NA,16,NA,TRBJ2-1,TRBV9,TGTGCCAGCAGCGAAGGGACGGTGGGGCTCTGGGATGAGCAGTTCTTC,CASSEGTVGLWDEQFF
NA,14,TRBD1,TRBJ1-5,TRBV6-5,TGTGCCAGCAGCAGACAGGGGAGCAATCAGCCCCAGCATTTT,CASSRQGSNQPQHF
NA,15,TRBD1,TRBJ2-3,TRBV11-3,TGTGCCAGCAGCTTGGGGACAGGGTCGCGAGATACGCAGTATTTT,CASSLGTGSRDTQYF
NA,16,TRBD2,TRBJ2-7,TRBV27,TGTGCCAGCAGTTTGAGGCTAGCGGGAGTCTCCTACGAGCAGTACTTC,CASSLRLAGVSYEQYF
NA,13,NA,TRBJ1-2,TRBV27,TGTGCCAGCAGCCTTACGGGGGCCTATGGCTACACCTTC,CASSLTGAYGYTF
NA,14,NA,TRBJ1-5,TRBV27,TGTGCCAGCAGTTTGAGACAGTTTAATCAGCCCCAGCATTTT,CASSLRQFNQPQHF
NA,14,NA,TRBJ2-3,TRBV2,TGTGCCAGCAGTGATCGGGTAAACACAGATACGCAGTATTTT,CASSDRVNTDTQYF
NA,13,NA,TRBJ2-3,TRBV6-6,TGTGCCAGCAAGTCTTCCAGCACAGATACGCAGTATTTT,CASKSSSTDTQYF
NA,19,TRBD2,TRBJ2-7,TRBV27,TGTGCCAGCAGTTTACTAGGACTAGCGGGAATAAGCCCTTTGGAAGAGCAGTACTTC,CASSLLGLAGISPLEEQYF
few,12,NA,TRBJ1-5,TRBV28,TGTGCCAGCACCAGTCCCCCCCAGCCCCAGCATTTT,CASTSPPQPQHF
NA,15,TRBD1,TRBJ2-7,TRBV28,TGTGCCAGCAGTGTTCCCGGGACAGCGTCCTACGAGCAGTACTTC,CASSVPGTASYEQYF
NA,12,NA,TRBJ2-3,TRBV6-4,TGTGCCAGCAGTGACTCTAGCAGAACGCAGTATTTT,CASSDSSRTQYF
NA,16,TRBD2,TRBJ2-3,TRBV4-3,TGCGCCAGCAGCTCATTAGCGGGAGGGGGCACAGATACGCAGTATTTT,CASSSLAGGGTDTQYF
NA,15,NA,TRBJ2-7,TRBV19,TGTGCCAGTAGTATGTCTGGGGACCTCTCCTACGAGCAGTACTTC,CASSMSGDLSYEQYF
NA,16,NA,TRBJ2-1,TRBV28,TGTGCCAGCAGTCCCTCGGGCGTGGGAGCCTACAATGAGCAGTTCTTC,CASSPSGVGAYNEQFF
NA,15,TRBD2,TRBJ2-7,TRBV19,TGTGCCAGTAGTGTCCCAGGGACTAGCGCCTACGAGCAGTACTTC,CASSVPGTSAYEQYF
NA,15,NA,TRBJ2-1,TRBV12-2,TGTGCAAGTCGCCGAGACCGCTACTCCTACAATGAGCAGTTCTTC,CASRRDRYSYNEQFF
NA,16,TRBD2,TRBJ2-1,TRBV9,TGTGCCAGCAGCCTTATACCCCGGACTAGTTACAATGAGCAGTTCTTC,CASSLIPRTSYNEQFF
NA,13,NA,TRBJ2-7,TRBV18,TGTGCCAGCTCACCACCGTTGGGCGGCGAGCAGTACTTC,CASSPPLGGEQYF
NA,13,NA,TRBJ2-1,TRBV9,TGTGCCAGCAGCCCTTCACTAGCTGATGAGCAGTTCTTC,CASSPSLADEQFF
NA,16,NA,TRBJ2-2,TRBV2,TGTGCCAGCAGGTCAGTCGGCGGACCGAACACCGGGGAGCTGTTTTTT,CASRSVGGPNTGELFF
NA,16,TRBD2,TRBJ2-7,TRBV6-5,TGTGCCAGCAGTTACGGCGGAGGACTAGCGGGAGGGGAGCAGTACTTC,CASSYGGGLAGGEQYF
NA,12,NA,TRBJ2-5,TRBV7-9,TGTGCCAGCAGCGAATCAGAACAGACCCAGTACTTC,CASSESEQTQYF
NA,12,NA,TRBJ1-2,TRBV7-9,TGTGCCAGCAGCTCGCAGGTCTATGGCTACACCTTC,CASSSQVYGYTF
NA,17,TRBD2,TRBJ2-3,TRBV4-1,TGCGCCAGCAGCCAAGTGACTAGCGGGATGTTCAGGGATACGCAGTATTTT,CASSQVTSGMFRDTQYF
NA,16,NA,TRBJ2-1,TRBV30,TGTGCCTGGATCAAAAGGGGGTCAGGCGCATATAGTGAGCAGTTCTTC,CAWIKRGSGAYSEQFF
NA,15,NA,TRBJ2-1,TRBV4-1,TGCGCCAGCAGCCAGGACGCTTACTCCTACAATGAGCAGTTCTTC,CASSQDAYSYNEQFF
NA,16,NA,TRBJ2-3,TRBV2,TGTGCCAGCAGTGAAAAGGCTAGCTCTAGCACAGATACGCAGTATTTT,CASSEKASSSTDTQYF
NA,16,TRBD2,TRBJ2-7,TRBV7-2,TGTGCCAGCAGCCCGAGTAGCGGGAGCCCATCCTACGAGCAGTACTTC,CASSPSSGSPSYEQYF
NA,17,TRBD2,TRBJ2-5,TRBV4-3,TGCGCCAGCAGCCAAGAGCTTAGCGGGGAGTACCAAGAGACCCAGTACTTC,CASSQELSGEYQETQYF
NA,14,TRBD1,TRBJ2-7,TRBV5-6,TGTGCCAGCAGCACTGGACAGGGGGGTTACGAGCAGTACTTC,CASSTGQGGYEQYF
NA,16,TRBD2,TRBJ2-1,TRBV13,TGTGCCAGCAGCTTACCAGCGGGAGTTGGTGGCAATGAGCAGTTCTTC,CASSLPAGVGGNEQFF
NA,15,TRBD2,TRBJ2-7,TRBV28,TGTGCCAGCCAGCGCGCGGGAGAAGGAACTTACGAGCAGTACTTC,CASQRAGEGTYEQYF
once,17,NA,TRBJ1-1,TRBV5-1,TGCGCCAGCAGCCCCTCGGCCACTACCCTTATGAACACTGAAGCTTTCTTT,CASSPSATTLMNTEAFF
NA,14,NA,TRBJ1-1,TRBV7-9,TGTGCCAGCAGCTTTTCCGGGGGGGACACTGAAGCTTTCTTT,CASSFSGGDTEAFF
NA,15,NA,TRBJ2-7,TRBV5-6,TGTGCCAGCAGCTTGGGGCCGAGGAGCTCCTACGAGCAGTACTTC,CASSLGPRSSYEQYF
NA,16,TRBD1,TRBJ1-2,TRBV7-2,TGTGCCAGCAGCTTAGCCCCGGACAGGGGGCTGGTTGGCTACACCTTC,CASSLAPDRGLVGYTF
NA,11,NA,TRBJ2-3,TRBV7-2,TGTGCCAGCGGTGGGCGAGATACGCAGTATTTT,CASGGRDTQYF